This T cell receptor (beta chain) was identified during a study of cytomegalovirus exposure and HLA in healthy donors. Regarding this clone: The antigen remains undetermined.

Use of 60 Vbeta and 13 Jbeta primers characterized the PCR. Measured with immunoSEQ multiplex PCR; TCRdb has only the in-frame clones, and not every one. Seen here are about 61,000 clones, around 90% observed once, and the top ten hold around 1.5%. At collection, donors were nominally healthy, but unrecorded immune exposures were probable. Study-wide results and limits: A later analysis showed that HLA-associated TCR beta chains had undergone more clonal expansion than equally common others. Among immune exposure information, only CMV serostatus was available. Within a later analysis, the majority of CMV-associated TCR beta chains appeared HLA-restricted.

The ends were cut back, 1 base at V and 6 bases at J, with 6 bases in the middle. CDR1 is MDHEN and CDR2 is SYDVKM in the germline V gene. The CDR3 spans 12 residues. The chain has TRBV28 and TRBJ2-5, with TRBD2 as a possible D gene (5 bases). This TCR was recovered from a man in his thirties or forties in good health and CMV-seropositive. The sequencing input was PBMCs. Here the CDR3 DNA reads TGTGCCAGCAGTTTATTAGCGAAGACCCAGTACTTC. Its protein product is CASSLLAKTQYF.